These 20 T cell receptor beta chains came from one sample sequenced in a study of identical twins. TCRdb passed the 5' RACE reads through MiXCR, listing each CDR3 protein once. The sample consists of under 300,000 distinct CDR3 sequences, 6.5% to 8% of them appearing once. These data were also filed under a second study, of T cells expressing NK-cell markers.

Sequencing was done on a sample of CD8+ T cells sorted from blood. All receptors derive from a woman between 18 and 30 years old in good health.

This chain connects TRBV27 to TRBJ2-5; a possible D gene is TRBD2 (7 bases). The ends were cut back, 2 bases at V and 1 base at J, with 11 bases in the middle. The germline CDR1 and CDR2 sequences are MNHEY and SMNVEV (reference sequence). This CDR3 spans 15 amino acids. CDR3 in DNA: TGTGCCAGCAGTTTAGTCGCGGGGGCCCAAGAGACCCAGTACTTC. Translation: CASSLVAGAQETQYF.

In this sample, this clonotype turned up many times. V usage is TRBV7-8 and J usage is TRBJ1-1; D not resolved. CDR1 and CDR2 (germline): SGHVS, FQNEAQ. Deletions cut 4 bases from V and 0 bases from J, with 6 bases between. The CDR3 contains 13 residues. The CDR3: CASSSTMNTEAFF. CDR3 nucleotides: TGTGCCAGCAGCTCAACTATGAACACTGAAGCTTTCTTT.

This chain uses TRBV19 with TRBJ2-7; tentative D call: TRBD2 (5 bases). Germline V CDR1 and CDR2: LNHDA, SQIVND (reference sequence). CDR3 length: 12 amino acids. Trimming left V 8 bases short and J 6 bases short, with 14 bases between. CDR3 sequence: CASLTVAGEQYF. CDR3 bases: TGTGCCAGTCTTACGGTCGCGGGCGAGCAGTACTTC. Based on the CDR3 plus reference TRBV19 and TRBJ2-7, the full variable domain is DGGITQSPKYLFRKEGQNVTLSCEQNLNHDAMYWYRQDPGQGLRLIYYSQIVNDFQKGDIAEGYSVSREKKESFPLTVTSAQKNPTAFYLCASLTVAGEQYFGPGTRLTVT.

The J gene is TRBJ2-7, the V gene TRBV20-1; unclear D gene. This CDR3 spans 10 amino acids. Trimming pared 4 bases from V and 2 bases from J, leaving 3 bases between. Germline-derived CDR1 and CDR2 are DFQATT and SNEGSKA (reference sequence). This CDR3 is CSATPYEQYF. The CDR3 bases are TGCAGTGCTACCCCCTACGAGCAGTACTTC.

The chain combines TRBV4-3 with TRBJ2-4; TRBD1 agrees at 9 bases. The V segment lost 0 bases and the J segment 0 bases; nucleotides outside the gene matches: 3. The CDR3 covers 17 residues. CDR1 and CDR2 (germline): LGHNA, YSLEER. This chain's CDR3 is CASSQDGTGLAKNIQYF. Here the CDR3 DNA reads TGCGCCAGCAGCCAAGACGGGACAGGGCTAGCCAAAAACATTCAGTACTTC.

This rearrangement joins TRBV12-3 or TRBV12-4 to TRBJ2-7; 7 bases align to TRBD1. The CDR3 is made up of 12 amino acids. V was clipped by 6 bases and J by 6 bases; unmatched bases: 5. Here the CDR3 reads CASSAGQVEQYF. DNA for the CDR3: TGTGCCAGCAGCGCCGGACAGGTCGAGCAGTACTTC.

The sample holds many counts of this clonotype. The chain links TRBV29-1 to TRBJ1-1, with D unclear. The CDR3 sequence is 11 residues long. V was trimmed by 6 bases and J by 4 bases, leaving 9 bases between them. Germline CDR1 SQVTM, CDR2 ANQGSEA. CDR3 coding DNA: TGCAGCGTGCCGGCCTCCACTGAAGCTTTCTTT. Its translation is CSVPASTEAFF. The variable domain in full, with the rest retrieved from reference TRBV29-1 and TRBJ1-1, is SAVISQKPSRDICQRGTSLTIQCQVDSQVTMMFWYRQQPGQSLTLIATANQGSEATYESGFVIDKFPISRPNLTFSTLTVSNMSPEDSSIYLCSVPASTEAFFGQGTRLTVV.

The chain uses TRBV7-9 and TRBJ1-1; D ambiguous. The CDR3 is 12 amino acids. Trimming removed 1 base at V and 6 bases at J, with 6 bases between. Germline CDR1 SEHNR, CDR2 FQNEAQ (reference sequence). The CDR3 nucleotides read TGTGCCAGCAGCTTAGGCATATCTGAAGCTTTCTTT. Its protein product is CASSLGISEAFF.

This clonotype was seen many times. The chain has TRBV13 and TRBJ2-5, with TRBD1 matching 9 bases. V was clipped by 7 bases and J by 6 bases; unmatched bases: 3. CDR3 size: 12 residues. Germline CDR1 and CDR2: PRHDT and FYEKMQ (reference sequence). This CDR3 is CASTGTGKTQYF. The CDR3 DNA reads TGTGCCAGCACAGGGACAGGGAAGACCCAGTACTTC. Combining the CDR3 with reference TRBV13 and TRBJ2-5 gives the whole variable domain AAGVIQSPRHLIKEKRETATLKCYPIPRHDTVYWYQQGPGQDPQFLISFYEKMQSDKGSIPDRFSAQQFSDYHSELNMSSLELGDSALYFCASTGTGKTQYFGPGTRLLVL.

This clonotype was detected ten times or more. The chain combines TRBV5-1 with TRBJ2-1, with 11 bases identical to TRBD2. CDR1 is SGHRS, CDR2 YFSETQ, per germline. After removal of 7 bases from V and 9 bases from J, the junction contained 3 bases not matched to a gene. CDR3 length: 12 amino acids. The CDR3 spells CASAGTSGEQFF. CDR3 coding DNA: TGCGCCAGCGCCGGGACTAGCGGTGAGCAGTTCTTC. The entire variable domain, with the rest obtained from reference TRBV5-1 and TRBJ2-1, is as follows: KAGVTQTPRYLIKTRGQQVTLSCSPISGHRSVSWYQQTPGQGLQFLFEYFSETQRNKGNFPGRFSGRQFSNSRSEMNVSTLELGDSALYLCASAGTSGEQFFGPGTRLTVL.

This clonotype was seen at least ten times. The chain links TRBV5-6 to TRBJ1-2; possible D gene TRBD1, 5 bases. In germline, CDR1 is SGHDT, CDR2 YYEEEE. V was pared by 6 bases and J by 4 bases, with 16 bases between. The CDR3 is made up of 14 amino acids. The CDR3 here is CASTADGGPYGYTF. The CDR3 nucleotides read TGTGCCAGCACCGCCGACGGGGGACCCTATGGCTACACCTTC.

This clonotype was counted between two and nine times. The chain links TRBV6-5 to TRBJ2-3; TRBD2 agrees at 10 bases. Germline CDR1 MNHEY, CDR2 SVGAGI. CDR3 length: 17 amino acids. With V trimmed by 2 bases and J by 2 bases, 7 bases remained unmatched. The CDR3: CASSYTALAGPTDTQYF. The CDR3 bases are TGTGCCAGCAGTTACACCGCACTAGCGGGGCCCACAGATACGCAGTATTTT.

V usage is TRBV5-1 and J usage is TRBJ2-6; possibly TRBD1 or TRBD2 for D (5 bases each). V dropped 6 bases and J dropped 0 bases, with 13 bases sitting between them. This CDR3 is 16 amino acids long. The germline CDR1 and CDR2 sequences are SGHRS and YFSETQ. CDR3 amino acids: CASKAKRGSGANVLTF. The CDR3 DNA reads TGCGCCAGCAAAGCTAAGAGGGGCTCTGGGGCCAACGTCCTGACTTTC.

The V and J genes are TRBV6-1 and TRBJ2-7; the D is unclear. This CDR3 has 11 residues. Germline V gene data show CDR1 as MNHNS and CDR2 as SASEGT. Trimming stripped 0 bases from V and 7 bases from J, with 4 bases between. CDR3 DNA: TGTGCCAGCAGTGAAGCGGGGGAGCAGTACTTC. Translation gives CASSEAGEQYF.

This clonotype was counted many times. The gene calls are TRBV27 and TRBJ2-5; TRBD1 might be the D (5 bases). V gave up 6 bases and J gave up 6 bases, with 11 bases separating them. The CDR3 length is 12 residues. The germline gives CDR1 MNHEY, CDR2 SMNVEV (reference sequence). CDR3 protein: CASSLDRQTQYF. CDR3 DNA: TGTGCCAGCAGCCTAGACAGACAGACCCAGTACTTC.

This clonotype turned up a few times. The chain joins TRBV12-3 or TRBV12-4 to TRBJ2-1; D possibly corresponds to TRBD2 (6 bases). This CDR3 has 15 residues. V was cut by 7 bases and J by 3 bases, with 16 bases left in between. CDR3 residues: CASTLSAGIYNEQFF. CDR3 bases: TGTGCCAGCACCCTCAGTGCGGGGATCTACAATGAGCAGTTCTTC.

This clonotype was counted many times. CDR3 nucleotide sequence: TGCAGCGGAGGCAGGGAGGACGAGCAGTACTTC. Translated, it gives CSGGREDEQYF. The chain uses TRBV29-1 and TRBJ2-7; D is perhaps TRBD2 (6 bases). Germline V lookup: CDR1 SQVTM, CDR2 ANQGSEA. V shed 7 bases and J shed 5 bases, with 12 bases lying between them. The CDR3 length is 11 residues.

This clonotype occurred many times. The chain links TRBV5-6 to TRBJ2-1, with a tentative D call TRBD2 (5 bases). V lost 2 bases, J lost 1 base, and 10 bases lay in between. Germline V CDR1 and CDR2: SGHDT, YYEEEE. The CDR3 is made up of 15 amino acids. In DNA form, the CDR3 reads TGTGCCAGCAGCTTTATCACTAGTTCCTACAATGAGCAGTTCTTC. Protein sequence: CASSFITSSYNEQFF.

This sequence joins TRBV27 and TRBJ1-1; D is uncertain. The CDR3 is made up of 13 amino acids. V lost 0 bases to trimming and J lost 11 bases, with 13 bases between them. Germline lookup yields CDR1 MNHEY and CDR2 SMNVEV (reference sequence). Here the CDR3 reads CASSLSTVGRAFF. The CDR3 DNA reads as TGTGCCAGCAGTTTATCGACCGTCGGCCGGGCTTTCTTT.

This clonotype came up many times. V usage is TRBV6-1 and J usage is TRBJ2-3, with unresolved D. CDR3 size: 15 residues. The V and J ends lost 5 bases and 4 bases respectively, with 16 bases between them. Germline CDR1 MNHNS, CDR2 SASEGT. The CDR3 bases are TGTGCCAGCAGTCCGCTGTATCGCGGAGCAGATACGCAGTATTTT. Its translation: CASSPLYRGADTQYF.